This note documents a single T cell receptor beta chain sequence. Original methodology: The authors estimated nucleated cell counts from reference gene primer amplification. Sequencing was performed with immunoSEQ multiplex PCR; in TCRdb, only in-frame clones are kept and a portion is missing. The DNA gave D and trimming, while V, J and clone size come from that table. The sample records some 100,000 clones, about four fifths being singletons. There are 16 residues in the CDR3. Germline-derived CDR1 and CDR2 are ENHRY and SYGVKD. The trim removed 2 bases at V and 4 bases at J, leaving 6 bases unmatched. This entry comes from a study of blood T cell repertoires in COVID-19. Study-level information: Samples representing acute and convalescent COVID-19 were sourced from the United States, Italy and Spain. The cDNA or gDNA used as material had been derived from T cells, B-cell-depleted T cells, or PBMCs.

This TCR came from a woman in her fifties or sixties with acute or convalescent COVID-19. The gene calls are TRBV10-3 and TRBJ1-5; 9 bases agree with TRBD1. Sequenced sample: peripheral blood. The chain's CDR3 is CAISERQGVNNQPQHF. In nucleotides, the CDR3 is TGTGCCATCAGTGAGAGACAGGGGGTAAATAATCAGCCCCAGCATTTT.